In this sample, the clone carrying this T cell receptor (beta chain) turned up once. Its antigen is unidentified. The CDR3 covers 14 residues. V was cut by 3 bases and J by 2 bases, with 13 bases left in between. Germline values: CDR1 SQVTM, CDR2 ANQGSEA. This entry belongs to a study of cytomegalovirus exposure and HLA in healthy donors. Whole-study results and caveats: TCR beta sequences reportedly predicted most subjects' HLA-A and HLA-B alleles accurately. Presence/absence analyses took donor sequencing depth as roughly uniform.

The study ran its PCR with 60 Vbeta and 13 Jbeta primers. The data were produced by immunoSEQ multiplex PCR, yet TCRdb's version contains in-frame clones alone and is incomplete. The data contain around 99,000 clones, around 86% of them singletons. The TCR was taken from a woman under 40 in good health and CMV-seronegative. Sequencing used PBMCs. J is TRBJ1-2 and V is TRBV29-1, with D possibly TRBD1 on 5 matching bases. In nucleotides, the CDR3 is TGCAGCGTTGAGACAGCAAGTTTGAACTATGGCTACACCTTC. It specifies CSVETASLNYGYTF.